These T cell receptor beta chains were read from a single sample in a study of T cell responses to AZD1222 COVID-19 vaccine. TCRdb keeps only in-frame clones here, not all; method: immunoSEQ multiplex PCR. The sample lists 140,000 to 150,000 clones; approximately 90% were seen once. This sample comprised peripheral blood, obtained on day 0 of AZD1222 vaccination. The receptors were gathered from an adult in good health. Each CDR3 is given with its conserved first and last residue. D genes are given only for firm matches. Only part of the rows carry a size: once, few, many, or a class if the clone is expanded.

-,TRBV2,TRBJ1-2,-,TGTGCCAGCAGCCTCCAAAGAGGGGGTCCGACGGGAGGCTACACCTTC,CASSLQRGGPTGGYTF
-,TRBV19,TRBJ2-3,-,TGTGCCAGTAGTTTACCTGGCGGGAGCACAGATACGCAGTATTTT,CASSLPGGSTDTQYF
-,TRBV5-1,TRBJ2-3,TRBD2,TGCGCCAGCAGCTCGAGCGGGGGAGGCACAGATACGCAGTATTTT,CASSSSGGGTDTQYF
-,TRBV7-2,TRBJ2-7,TRBD1,TGTGCCAGCAGCCCGATCTTTGGGGACAGGGTTGAGTCCTACGAGCAGTACTTC,CASSPIFGDRVESYEQYF
few,TRBV5-1,TRBJ2-1,-,TGCGCCAGCAGCTCTTACCGGGTGAGCTCCTACAATGAGCAGTTCTTC,CASSSYRVSSYNEQFF
-,TRBV7-9,TRBJ1-2,TRBD1,TGTGCCAGCAGCTCCACTAAGCAACAGGGGGCCTATGGCTACACCTTC,CASSSTKQQGAYGYTF
-,TRBV13,TRBJ1-6,-,TGTGCCAGCAGCTTACAGAGCTCCTATAATTCACCCCTCCACTTT,CASSLQSSYNSPLHF
-,TRBV9,TRBJ1-2,-,TGTGCCAGCAGCCCCCCCTCCTATGGCTACACCTTC,CASSPPSYGYTF
few,TRBV9,TRBJ1-2,-,TGTGCCAGCAGCCAAGGCCGGGGCTACACCTTC,CASSQGRGYTF
-,TRBV10-3,TRBJ1-6,-,TGTGCCATCCGACGGGGGGTTAGTTCACCCCTCCACTTT,CAIRRGVSSPLHF
-,TRBV6-5,TRBJ2-5,TRBD2,TGTGCCAGCAGTTACCGCGGGGGGGCAGAGACCCAGTACTTC,CASSYRGGAETQYF
once,TRBV9,TRBJ2-3,TRBD2,TGTGCCAGCAGCGTAGAACCTAGCGGGAGAACAGATACGCAGTATTTT,CASSVEPSGRTDTQYF
-,TRBV28,TRBJ1-1,-,TGTGCCAGCAGTTTAGGTCCCCCCCGGACTGAAGCTTTCTTT,CASSLGPPRTEAFF
-,TRBV7-9,TRBJ2-1,-,TGTGCCAGCAGCCTCACCCTCAATGAGCAGTTCTTC,CASSLTLNEQFF
once,TRBV12-3/TRBV12-4,TRBJ2-1,TRBD1,TGTGCCAGCAGTTTTTGGGACAGGAATGAGCAGTTCTTC,CASSFWDRNEQFF
-,TRBV2,TRBJ1-1,-,TGTGCCAGCAATAACCTTGGCCCGACAGGAGCTTTCTTT,CASNNLGPTGAFF
few,TRBV6-5,TRBJ1-5,-,TGTGCCAGCAGTTCTACAGGCAGGGCTGGGAACCAGCCCCAGCATTTT,CASSSTGRAGNQPQHF
-,TRBV30,TRBJ2-2,-,TGTGCCTGGAGTGTAAGGACCACCGGGGAGCTGTTTTTT,CAWSVRTTGELFF
-,TRBV27,TRBJ2-5,-,TGTGCCAGCAGTTTATCCGGAGAGACCCAGTACTTC,CASSLSGETQYF
-,TRBV6-2/TRBV6-3,TRBJ1-5,-,TGTGCCAGCAGTTACGGGTTTGGGAAGCAGCCCCAGCATTTT,CASSYGFGKQPQHF
-,TRBV5-6,TRBJ2-3,TRBD1,TGTGCCAGCAGCTTGGTAGGGACAGCCACAGATACGCAGTATTTT,CASSLVGTATDTQYF
-,TRBV12-3/TRBV12-4,TRBJ1-2,TRBD1,TGTGCCAGCAGTTGGACAGGCTATGGCTACACCTTC,CASSWTGYGYTF
once,TRBV28,TRBJ1-2,-,TGTGCCAGCAGTTACTTAGGGTCGGGCTACACCTTC,CASSYLGSGYTF
-,TRBV5-1,TRBJ2-7,-,TGCGCCAGCAGCCTCTCTACGGGACCCACTTCCTACGAGCAGTACTTC,CASSLSTGPTSYEQYF
-,TRBV3-1/TRBV3-2,TRBJ1-1,-,TGTGCCAGCAGCCTAGGACCGGAAGAAGCTTTCTTT,CASSLGPEEAFF
-,TRBV2,TRBJ1-6,-,TGTGCCAGCAGTGATTCGGGGGGTCTGAATTCACCCCTCCACTTT,CASSDSGGLNSPLHF
-,TRBV27,TRBJ2-2,TRBD2,TGTGCCAGCCCGGAGGAGCGGGGCCACACCGGGGAGCTGTTTTTT,CASPEERGHTGELFF
once,TRBV5-6,TRBJ1-1,-,TGTGCCAGCAGCTTGTGGGCAGATACTGAAGCTTTCTTT,CASSLWADTEAFF
-,TRBV27,TRBJ1-1,-,TGTGCCAGCAGTGTTACCAGGAGGAACACTGAAGCTTTCTTT,CASSVTRRNTEAFF
once,TRBV7-9,TRBJ2-3,TRBD1,TGTGCCAGCAGCTACCGGGACAGGGTAACAGATACGCAGTATTTT,CASSYRDRVTDTQYF
-,TRBV3-1/TRBV3-2,TRBJ2-7,-,TGTGCCAGCAGCCAAGTTAGCGGTGCCTACGAGCAGTACTTC,CASSQVSGAYEQYF
-,TRBV5-5,TRBJ1-1,TRBD1,TGTGCCAGCAGCTTCCGAGACAGGGGGAGGGGTACTGAAGCTTTCTTT,CASSFRDRGRGTEAFF
-,TRBV5-1,TRBJ1-1,TRBD1,TGCGCCAGCTTTACATCCGGGACAGCGGAAGCTTTCTTT,CASFTSGTAEAFF
-,TRBV11-2,TRBJ2-3,TRBD2,TGTGCCAGCAGCCCCCAAGGGGGAGCGGGGGTGCTAGATACGCAGTATTTT,CASSPQGGAGVLDTQYF
-,TRBV11-3,TRBJ2-1,TRBD2,TGTGCCAGCAGCCAAGGACTAGCGGAATCCTACAATGAGCAGTTCTTC,CASSQGLAESYNEQFF
-,TRBV6-2/TRBV6-3,TRBJ2-2,TRBD1,TGTGCCAGCAGTACCGGGACAGTTTTGACCGGGGAGCTGTTTTTT,CASSTGTVLTGELFF
-,TRBV7-2,TRBJ2-1,-,TGTGCCAGCAGCTTCGGGGTTGGTGAGCAGTTCTTC,CASSFGVGEQFF
-,TRBV19,TRBJ1-2,TRBD1,TGTGCCAGTAGTATACAATCTTGGACAGGAAACTATGGCTACACCTTC,CASSIQSWTGNYGYTF
-,TRBV9,TRBJ2-1,TRBD2,TGTGCCAGCAGCACTAGCGGGAGCTCCTACAATGAGCAGTTCTTC,CASSTSGSSYNEQFF
-,TRBV7-9,TRBJ2-1,TRBD1,TGTGCCAGCAGCCCCGAGTCGACAGGGGTAAATGAGCAGTTCTTC,CASSPESTGVNEQFF
-,TRBV2,TRBJ1-5,-,TGTGCCAGCAGTGAGTTTTCGGGAGTTAGCAATCAGCCCCAGCATTTT,CASSEFSGVSNQPQHF